A single TCR beta chain is shown here with its context. The repertoire was sequenced with immunoSEQ multiplex PCR; TCRdb's copy has only in-frame clones and lacks some. The table includes 300,000 to 400,000 clones, about nine tenths detected once. This record comes from a study of blood T cell repertoires in COVID-19. Study-level information: Italy, Spain and the United States were the sources of the convalescent and acute COVID-19 samples.

Trimming removed 2 bases at V and 8 bases at J, with 13 bases between. Germline V gene sequence: CDR1 LNHDA, CDR2 SQIVND (reference sequence). CDR3 length: 15 residues. This rearrangement joins TRBV19 to TRBJ1-6; D unresolved. Sequenced material: peripheral blood. The receptor was isolated from a woman aged 50 to 60 with COVID-19, enrolled during active disease. The CDR3 protein is CASSIRYGVHSPLHF. The CDR3 nucleotides are TGTGCCAGTAGTATACGTTACGGAGTGCATTCACCCCTCCACTTT. The complete variable domain, with remaining parts taken from reference TRBV19 and TRBJ1-6, reads DGGITQSPKYLFRKEGQNVTLSCEQNLNHDAMYWYRQDPGQGLRLIYYSQIVNDFQKGDIAEGYSVSREKKESFPLTVTSAQKNPTAFYLCASSIRYGVHSPLHFGNGTRLTVT.